This T cell receptor (beta chain) is drawn from a study of cytomegalovirus exposure and HLA in healthy donors. Trimming pared 6 bases from V and 0 bases from J, leaving 5 bases between. Germline V gene lookup returns CDR1 SNHLY and CDR2 FYNNEI. The CDR3 runs to 13 residues. Use of 60 Vbeta and 13 Jbeta primers characterized the PCR. TCRdb keeps only in-frame clones here, not all; method: immunoSEQ multiplex PCR. This table holds approximately 130,000 clones, just under 80% found once. General observations from the study: As a later analysis revealed, most CMV-associated TCR beta chains appeared HLA-restricted.

In the case of this clone: The target antigen is unknown.

The genes are TRBV2 and TRBJ1-4; D gene unclear. The sequencing sample was made of PBMCs. The sequence was collected from a male donor in good health and CMV-seronegative. CDR3 residues: CASRQSTNEKLFF. In DNA, the CDR3 is TGTGCCAGCAGACAGTCAACTAATGAAAAACTGTTTTTT.